The T cell receptor beta chain under discussion was sequenced for a study of blood T cells in healthy people across ages. CDR3 length: 15 amino acids. Trimming pared 6 bases from V and 4 bases from J, leaving 16 bases between. Germline V gene data show CDR1 as LGHNA and CDR2 as YNFKEQ. Using a J-beta primer mix together with a sample-barcoded 5' primer, a second PCR was run for roughly 6 to 12 cycles. Each CDR3 protein gets one entry after TCRdb re-called the 5' RACE reads with MiXCR. The profile shows some 930,000 distinct CDR3 sequences, roughly 29% of them singletons. In its sample, this clonotype was seen a few times. The authors isolated at least 6 million PBMCs per sample. This sample also belongs to another study, concerning T cells of mothers and their children.

The chain uses TRBV4-2 and TRBJ2-1; a weak D match, TRBD1 (6 bases). The source material was blood. This clonotype was obtained from a woman between 40 and 55 years old in good health. The CDR3 DNA is TGTGCCAGCAGGCCCCACCCGGACAGTTACAATGAGCAGTTCTTC. Protein sequence: CASRPHPDSYNEQFF.